The 12 T cell receptor beta chains in this list originate from one sample, sequenced in a study of OX40 agonist ivuxolimab in advanced cancers. Only in-frame clones appear in the TCRdb table, and some are missing; sequencing was by immunoSEQ multiplex PCR. This sample has tens of thousands of clones, with around 90% found just once. The source was CD4+ or CD8+ T cells sorted from blood, collected in a trial of the OX40 agonist ivuxolimab. Receptors originate from an adult with an advanced solid tumor such as melanoma, head and neck, liver or kidney cancer.

V usage is TRBV7-9 and J usage is TRBJ2-5; D is uncertain. The germline V gene has CDR1 SEHNR and CDR2 FQNEAQ (reference sequence). This CDR3 has 15 residues. Trimming left V 1 base short and J 5 bases short, with 14 bases between. CDR3 coding DNA: TGTGCCAGCAGCTTAGATATGGGTCAAAGGGAGACCCAGTACTTC. Its protein is CASSLDMGQRETQYF.

The V and J genes are TRBV11-2 and TRBJ1-1; D is unclear. Germline assignment: CDR1 SGHAT and CDR2 FQNNGV. The CDR3 length is 13 residues. Trimming took 3 bases from V and 1 from J, leaving 6 bases between them. CDR3 sequence reads: CASSLGANTEAFF. The CDR3 DNA reads TGTGCCAGCAGCTTGGGAGCGAACACTGAAGCTTTCTTT.

This rearrangement joins TRBV7-6 to TRBJ2-2, with TRBD1 matching 7 bases. This CDR3 region has 16 residues. Germline CDR1 reads SGHVS; CDR2 reads FNYEAQ. J gave up 0 bases and V 5 bases, and 6 bases lay outside the gene matches. The CDR3 DNA is TGTGCCAGCAGCCGAGACAGGGAAGCGAACACCGGGGAGCTGTTTTTT. Translation: CASSRDREANTGELFF.

The V and J genes are TRBV7-9 and TRBJ2-2; a possible D gene is TRBD1 (6 bases). CDR1 SEHNR and CDR2 FQNEAQ come from the germline V gene (reference sequence). The V end was cut by 5 bases, the J end by 6 bases, with 13 bases between. This CDR3 is built from 14 residues. CDR3 sequence: CASSALGHPGELFF. CDR3 DNA sequence: TGTGCCAGCAGCGCCCTGGGACATCCCGGGGAGCTGTTTTTT.

This clone occurred once. V gene TRBV7-6 combines with J gene TRBJ2-3; D ambiguous. The CDR3 covers 13 residues. V dropped 4 bases and J dropped 2 bases, with 7 bases sitting between them. Germline CDR1 SGHVS, CDR2 FNYEAQ. Written as DNA, the CDR3 is TGTGCCAGCAGCTGGGAACTCACAGATACGCAGTATTTT. This encodes CASSWELTDTQYF.

This clone appeared once. The chain couples TRBV28 to TRBJ1-2; D uncertain. Looked up from germline, CDR1 is MDHEN and CDR2 is SYDVKM. The length of the CDR3 is 12 residues. Trimming removed 6 bases from V and 5 bases from J, with 10 bases in between. For the CDR3, the DNA is TGTGCCAGCAGCGTGGGATCATATGGCTACACCTTC. Translated, it gives CASSVGSYGYTF.

V and J are TRBV5-1 and TRBJ2-3, with D possibly being TRBD2 (6 bases). Trimming took off 1 base at V and 2 bases at J, with 14 bases between the two ends. The CDR3 length is 16 residues. Germline loops: CDR1 SGHRS, CDR2 YFSETQ. CDR3 in DNA: TGCGCCAGCAGCTTGTTCCTCAGCGGGTCCACAGATACGCAGTATTTT. Its translation: CASSLFLSGSTDTQYF.

V usage is TRBV7-8 and J usage is TRBJ2-5, with 7 bases aligning to TRBD1. Germline V CDR1 and CDR2: SGHVS, FQNEAQ. The V and J ends lost 4 bases and 1 base, in that order; junction bases with no gene match: 6. The CDR3 loop spans 15 amino acids. In DNA, the CDR3 is TGTGCCAGCAGCTCCGAGGACAGGTTCCAAGAGACCCAGTACTTC. This encodes CASSSEDRFQETQYF.

This chain joins TRBV6-5 and TRBJ1-4, with D perhaps matching TRBD1 (5 bases). The V end lost 3 bases, the J end lost 7 bases, and 12 bases lay between the germline ends. CDR1 is MNHEY, CDR2 SVGAGI, per germline. The CDR3 spans 14 residues. CDR3 sequence (DNA): TGTGCCAGCAGTTATGACAGATTCGGTGAAAAACTGTTTTTT. Amino acid sequence: CASSYDRFGEKLFF.

The V call is TRBV6-1, the J call TRBJ1-2; D unresolved. Deletions cut 5 bases from V and 8 bases from J, with 9 bases between. Germline values: CDR1 MNHNS, CDR2 SASEGT. The CDR3 extends over 11 amino acids. The DNA of the CDR3 is TGTGCCAGCAGTTACCCTGGCGGCTACACCTTC. Protein sequence: CASSYPGGYTF.

This clone was counted only a few times. CDR3 sequence (DNA): TGTGCCAGCAGCTTATCGCAGTGGGGTGGGACCCAGTACTTC. Its translation is CASSLSQWGGTQYF. This chain connects TRBV7-9 to TRBJ2-5, with unresolved D. The germline V and J ends were trimmed by 2 bases and 7 bases, with 14 bases remaining between them. CDR3 size: 14 residues. Looked up from germline, CDR1 is SEHNR and CDR2 is FQNEAQ (reference sequence).

CDR3 loop: CASSPIDRNTEAFF. The CDR3 nucleotides read TGTGCCAGCAGCCCGATCGACAGGAACACTGAAGCTTTCTTT. The V call is TRBV28, the J call TRBJ1-1; a weak D match, TRBD1 (5 bases). The CDR3 runs to 14 residues. CDR1 and CDR2 from the germline V gene are MDHEN and SYDVKM. V lost 6 bases and J 1 base, leaving 12 bases between the germline ends. Using reference TRBV28 and TRBJ1-1 for the parts outside the CDR3, the full variable domain is DVKVTQSSRYLVKRTGEKVFLECVQDMDHENMFWYRQDPGLGLRLIYFSYDVKMKEKGDIPEGYSVSREKKERFSLILESASTNQTSMYLCASSPIDRNTEAFFGQGTRLTVV.